What follows are 8 T cell receptor beta chains derived from one specimen sequenced in a study of shared clonotypes between healthy human individuals. It was CD45RO-negative cells, positively selected for CCR7, that made up naive CD8 cells, with terminally differentiated effector memory CD45RA+ cells excluded. Method: immunoSEQ multiplex PCR; TCRdb's copy keeps in-frame clones and lacks some. The sample lists under 700,000 clones; roughly 95% were seen once. Sequences were obtained from naive CD8+ T cells sorted from blood. Receptors originate from a woman aged 30 to 39 in good health.

Only one count was recorded for this clone. J is TRBJ2-7 and V is TRBV28; TRBD2 agrees at 7 bases. The J segment lost 4 bases and the V segment lost 1 base, leaving 4 bases of the junction unmatched. The CDR3 is 14 residues long. CDR1 and CDR2 (germline): MDHEN, SYDVKM. CDR3 sequence: CASSLLLGGYEQYF. The CDR3 DNA sequence: TGTGCCAGCAGTTTATTGTTGGGGGGGTACGAGCAGTACTTC.

The chain joins TRBV6-6 to TRBJ2-7; D is undetermined. This CDR3 spans 13 amino acids. Germline assignment: CDR1 MNHNY and CDR2 SVGAGI (reference sequence). The V gene lost 6 bases and the J gene lost 0 bases, with 9 bases spanning the gap. CDR3: CASRPLSSYEQYF. The CDR3 nucleotides read TGTGCCAGCAGACCCCTGAGCTCCTACGAGCAGTACTTC.

This chain links TRBV27 with TRBJ2-3; the D gene could be TRBD1 or TRBD2 (7 bases each). The CDR3 spans 14 residues. From germline, CDR1 is MNHEY and CDR2 SMNVEV (reference sequence). V was shortened by 3 bases and J by 7 bases, with 14 bases between the two germline ends. CDR3 region: CASSLRQGGNTQYF. Written as DNA, the CDR3 is TGTGCCAGCAGTTTGCGGCAGGGGGGGAATACGCAGTATTTT.

The gene calls are TRBV28 and TRBJ2-5; D call uncertain. Judging by the DNA end, TRBJ2-7 fits better; the J call may be wrong. There are 12 residues in the CDR3. Germline-derived CDR1 and CDR2 are MDHEN and SYDVKM. The CDR3 protein is CASSIYPYEQYF. CDR3 bases: TGTGCCAGCAGCATCTACCCCTACGAGCAGTACTTC.

J is TRBJ2-7 and V is TRBV5-5; 7 nucleotides agree with TRBD1. Trimming cost V 1 base and J 1 base; bases outside gene matches: 2. The CDR3 totals 14 residues. Germline values: CDR1 SGHKS, CDR2 YYEKEE (reference sequence). Here the CDR3 reads CASSLWDSSYEQYF. CDR3 in DNA: TGTGCCAGCAGCTTGTGGGACAGTTCCTACGAGCAGTACTTC.

The chain has TRBV4-1 and TRBJ1-1; D remains unclear. In germline, CDR1 is MGHRA, CDR2 YSYEKL. V lost 1 base and J lost 7, with 10 bases in between. The CDR3 contains 13 residues. The CDR3, as DNA: TGCGCCAGCAGCCAAGGTTTCCAGTATGAAGCTTTCTTT. Translating gives CASSQGFQYEAFF.

The V and J genes are TRBV27 and TRBJ1-5, with D tentatively TRBD1 (6 bases). Germline values: CDR1 MNHEY, CDR2 SMNVEV (reference sequence). The length of the CDR3 is 15 residues. V gave up 7 bases and J gave up 0 bases, with 13 bases separating them. This CDR3 reads CASKGTPYSNQPQHF. CDR3 bases: TGTGCCAGCAAAGGGACACCCTATAGCAATCAGCCCCAGCATTTT.

The V and J genes are TRBV18 and TRBJ2-3; 9 bases are a match to TRBD1. CDR1 and CDR2 from the germline V gene are KGHSH and LQKENI. J was trimmed by 1 base and V by 1 base; bases with no gene match: 6. This CDR3 has 17 amino acids. CDR3 sequence reads: CASSPLLRDRGTDTQYF. The CDR3 DNA sequence: TGTGCCAGCTCACCACTTCTTAGGGACAGGGGCACAGATACGCAGTATTTT. Together with reference TRBV18 and TRBJ2-3, the CDR3 gives the full variable domain: NAGVMQNPRHLVRRRGQEARLRCSPMKGHSHVYWYRQLPEEGLKFMVYLQKENIIDESGMPKERFSAEFPKEGPSILRIQQVVRGDSAAYFCASSPLLRDRGTDTQYFGPGTRLTVL.